The 11 T cell receptor beta chains presented below share a single source sample, sequenced in a study of blood T cell repertoires in COVID-19. Clones were read by immunoSEQ multiplex PCR, and TCRdb kept only the in-frame ones, dropping some. The table records approximately 290,000 clones, about 89% of them present only once. The specimen was peripheral blood. These receptors originate from a man aged 25-45 years with acute or convalescent COVID-19.

The gene calls are TRBV2 and TRBJ2-1; no clear D gene. This CDR3 has 13 residues. Per germline, CDR1 SNHLY and CDR2 FYNNEI. Trimming took 6 bases from V and 9 from J, leaving 15 bases between them. The chain's CDR3 is CASSPLRSTEQFF. The CDR3 bases are TGTGCCAGCAGCCCCTTAAGGAGTACTGAGCAGTTCTTC.

This clone occurred once. The rearrangement joins TRBV5-6 to TRBJ1-3; the D gene is possibly TRBD1 (5 bases). The V gene lost 2 bases and the J gene lost 0 bases, with 9 bases spanning the gap. CDR1 is SGHDT and CDR2 is YYEEEE in the germline V gene. CDR3 length: 15 amino acids. In DNA, the CDR3 is TGTGCCAGCAGCTTCTACAGGAGCTCTGGAAACACCATATATTTT. Protein sequence: CASSFYRSSGNTIYF.

The chain links TRBV4-1 to TRBJ2-1; 12 nucleotides agree with TRBD2. Germline values: CDR1 MGHRA, CDR2 YSYEKL. Trimming removed 2 bases from V and 10 bases from J; junction bases left unmatched: 6. This CDR3 is 15 amino acids long. The CDR3: CASSQWASGGDEQFF. The CDR3 DNA is TGCGCCAGCAGCCAATGGGCTAGCGGGGGGGACGAGCAGTTCTTC.

The chain combines TRBV10-1 with TRBJ2-7; D gene ambiguous. Germline V CDR1 and CDR2: WNHNN, SYGVQD (reference sequence). V dropped 2 bases and J dropped 0 bases, with 17 bases sitting between them. The CDR3 is 17 residues long. The CDR3 DNA reads as TGCGCCAGCAGTGAGGAAACTGAACAGCAGAGCTCCTACGAGCAGTACTTC. Translating gives CASSEETEQQSSYEQYF.

The chain uses TRBV7-8 and TRBJ2-2, with TRBD2 matching 14 bases. Germline loops: CDR1 SGHVS, CDR2 FQNEAQ. The CDR3 has 18 amino acids. Trimming cost V 5 bases and J 4 bases; bases outside gene matches: 9. The DNA for the CDR3 is TGTGCCAGCAGCAGGGGACTAGCGGGAGCTCGGGTCACCGGGGAGCTGTTTTTT. Its translation is CASSRGLAGARVTGELFF. The entire variable domain, with the rest obtained from reference TRBV7-8 and TRBJ2-2, is as follows: GAGVSQSPRYKVAKRGQDVALRCDPISGHVSLFWYQQALGQGPEFLTYFQNEAQLDKSGLPSDRFFAERPEGSVSTLKIQRTQQEDSAVYLCASSRGLAGARVTGELFFGEGSRLTVL.

V usage is TRBV7-6 and J usage is TRBJ2-2, with D possibly being TRBD1 (7 bases). Germline values: CDR1 SGHVS, CDR2 FNYEAQ. Between the trimmed V and J ends, which lost 3 bases and 9 bases, there was a span of 20 bases. The CDR3 is 16 amino acids. CDR3 in DNA: TGTGCCAGCAGCTTGAGGCAGGGGGGTCCTAGCCGGGAGCTGTTTTTT. It yields the protein CASSLRQGGPSRELFF.

J is TRBJ1-3 and V is TRBV10-2, with D perhaps TRBD1 (6 bases). Per the germline V gene, CDR1 is WSHSY and CDR2 is SAAADI. This CDR3 contains 14 residues. Trimming shortened V by 5 bases and J by 1 base, and 9 bases separated the two germline ends. In nucleotides, the CDR3 is TGCGCCAGCAGTACAGGGAGTTCTGGAAACACCATATATTTT. Translation gives CASSTGSSGNTIYF.

This clone is a singleton in its sample. This chain joins TRBV7-8 and TRBJ2-2; D remains unclear. CDR3 length: 13 amino acids. Germline V gene lookup returns CDR1 SGHVS and CDR2 FQNEAQ. Trimming pared 5 bases from V and 7 bases from J, leaving 11 bases between. CDR3 in DNA: TGTGCCAGCAGCCCTCGACACGGCGGGGAGCTGTTTTTT. This sequence encodes CASSPRHGGELFF. Full variable domain (remainder filled in from reference TRBV7-8 and TRBJ2-2): GAGVSQSPRYKVAKRGQDVALRCDPISGHVSLFWYQQALGQGPEFLTYFQNEAQLDKSGLPSDRFFAERPEGSVSTLKIQRTQQEDSAVYLCASSPRHGGELFFGEGSRLTVL.

V usage is TRBV28 and J usage is TRBJ1-2, with TRBD1 matching over 8 bases. The germline V gene encodes CDR1 MDHEN and CDR2 SYDVKM. The CDR3 totals 16 residues. V lost 5 bases to trimming and J lost 4 bases; unmatched junction nucleotides: 12. The CDR3 bases are TGTGCCAGCAGTGGAGTGCAGGGGGCGGGAATCTATGGCTACACCTTC. Translation: CASSGVQGAGIYGYTF.

This chain connects TRBV3-1 (or the pseudogene TRBV3-2) to TRBJ2-3, with 9 bases identical to TRBD2. This CDR3 contains 15 residues. With 1 base clipped from V and 3 bases from J, the junction kept 2 bases outside the gene matches. Germline-derived CDR1 and CDR2 are LGHDT and YNNKEL (reference sequence). The CDR3 DNA sequence: TGTGCCAGCAGCCAAGGCAGCGGGAGGACAGATACGCAGTATTTT. Translation: CASSQGSGRTDTQYF.

J is TRBJ2-7 and V is TRBV5-4; 9 positions match TRBD1. Losses at the gene ends were 4 bases for V and 5 bases for J; bases not matched to a gene: 1. Germline V lookup: CDR1 SGHNT, CDR2 YYREEE (reference sequence). The length of the CDR3 is 12 residues. The CDR3 sequence is CASSRDRDEQYF. As DNA, the CDR3 is TGTGCCAGCAGCAGGGACAGGGACGAGCAGTACTTC.